This record covers a single T cell receptor beta chain. Cohort assignment relied on participant-reported clinical history. A case of COVID-19 had been met by exposed participants within 2 weeks before study entry. Original handling: Scientists estimated how many nucleated cells there were by amplifying reference gene primers. Clones were read by immunoSEQ multiplex PCR, and TCRdb kept only the in-frame ones, dropping some. The DNA was the basis for D and trimming; V, J and clone size are from that table. The data show about 260,000 clones, 75% to 90% seen once. The data belong to a study of blood T cell repertoires in COVID-19. Study in general: PBMCs, B-cell-depleted T cells, or T cells provided the cDNA or gDNA that made up the material.

The CDR3 consists of 12 residues. V shed 6 bases and J shed 6 bases, with 8 bases lying between them. Looked up from germline, CDR1 is SGHNT and CDR2 is YENEEA. The sequenced material came from PBMCs or T cells enriched from blood (not recorded which). The rearrangement uses TRBV11-3 and TRBJ2-2; possible D gene TRBD2, 5 bases. The receptor comes from a man in his fifties or sixties who had been exposed to COVID-19. CDR3 bases: TGTGCCAGCAGATCTAGCCCCGGGGAGCTGTTTTTT. Translating gives CASRSSPGELFF. Filled out from reference TRBV11-3 and TRBJ2-2, the complete variable domain reads EAGVVQSPRYKIIEKKQPVAFWCNPISGHNTLYWYLQNLGQGPELLIRYENEEAVDDSQLPKDRFSAERLKGVDSTLKIQPAELGDSAVYLCASRSSPGELFFGEGSRLTVL.